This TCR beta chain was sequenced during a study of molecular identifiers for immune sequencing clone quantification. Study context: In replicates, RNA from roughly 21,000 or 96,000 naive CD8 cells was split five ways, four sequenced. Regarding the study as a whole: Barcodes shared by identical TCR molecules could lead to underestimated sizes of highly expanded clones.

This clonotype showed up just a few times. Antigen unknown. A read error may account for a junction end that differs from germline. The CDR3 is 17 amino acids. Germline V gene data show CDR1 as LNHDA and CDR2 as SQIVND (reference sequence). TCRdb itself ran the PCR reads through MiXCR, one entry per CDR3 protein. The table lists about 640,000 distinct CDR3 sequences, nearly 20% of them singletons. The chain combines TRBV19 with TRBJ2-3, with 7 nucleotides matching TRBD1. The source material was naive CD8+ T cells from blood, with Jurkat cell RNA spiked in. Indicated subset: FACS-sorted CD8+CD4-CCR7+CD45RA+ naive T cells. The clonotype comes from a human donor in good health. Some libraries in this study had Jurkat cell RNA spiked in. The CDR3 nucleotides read TGTGCCAGTAGTTTAGACCGACAGGGAACAAGCACAGATACGCAGTATTTT. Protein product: CASSLDRQGTSTDTQYF.